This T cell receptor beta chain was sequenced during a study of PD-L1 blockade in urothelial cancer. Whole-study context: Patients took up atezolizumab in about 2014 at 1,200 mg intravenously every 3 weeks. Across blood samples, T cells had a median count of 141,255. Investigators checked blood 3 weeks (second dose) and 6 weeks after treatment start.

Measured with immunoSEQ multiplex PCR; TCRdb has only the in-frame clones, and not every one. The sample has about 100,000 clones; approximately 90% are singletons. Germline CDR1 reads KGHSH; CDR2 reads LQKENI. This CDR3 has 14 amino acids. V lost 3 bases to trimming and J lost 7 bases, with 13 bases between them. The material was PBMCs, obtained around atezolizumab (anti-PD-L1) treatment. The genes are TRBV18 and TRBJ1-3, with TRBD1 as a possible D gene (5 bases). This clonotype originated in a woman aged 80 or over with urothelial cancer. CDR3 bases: TGTGCCAGCTCACCGCGGGACTCAGGGAACACCATATATTTT. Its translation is CASSPRDSGNTIYF.